Reported below is one T cell receptor beta chain. There are a few counts of this clone. Its antigen is still unknown. Qualities for individual bases were not recorded, and no much larger clone is one base off. This sample's time point label indicates: about twelve months on ibrutinib. Approximately 2 micrograms of genomic DNA were extracted from cryopreserved PBMCs for TCR beta library preparation. Longitudinal blood samples from CLL patients on ibrutinib monotherapy underwent high-throughput TCR beta sequencing. The patients took part in an open-label, single-center phase 2 trial of ibrutinib monotherapy. This sample is drawn from a study of cytotoxic CD8 clonotypes in ibrutinib-treated CLL (dated by TCRdb to the early 2020s). With respect to the entire study: The cohort had over ten relapsed/refractory and approximately 15 treatment-naive patients; roughly 18 were IGHV unmutated. Partial responses were observed in about 24 patients and complete responses in 2; after a median follow-up of 68 months, remission was maintained in approximately 15 patients and progression was observed in about twelve. The response samples were drawn at a median of approximately 11 months into treatment, with a range of roughly 6 to 36 months. An average of about 250,000 productive templates and 94,082 productive rearrangements was obtained per sample. Longitudinal samples were obtainable from about 30% of the roughly 86 participants in the trial. Cryopreserved peripheral blood mononuclear cells were collected at three points: before therapy, at response, and at either sustained remission or disease progression. Every sample from remission and from progressive disease was obtained while the patients were still on ibrutinib. On the study overall, not on this receptor specifically: Lymph node repertoires were not examined, and the timing of sampling was not matched between patients in sustained remission and those whose disease progressed. Clonality rose at ibrutinib response, remained stable during sustained remission, and dropped back toward baseline at progression. Public clonotypes were rare and either contracted or stayed stable during treatment, and the rise in clonality at ibrutinib response reflected the expansion of private clonotypes. Baseline clonality exceeded that of age-matched healthy donors and correlated strongly with circulating CD8+ T-cell counts.

A MiSeq instrument was used for deep resolution sequencing, which targeted depths ranging from 1 in 1 million up to 1 in 200,000 T cells, with coverage averaging 10x for each clonotype. The immunoSEQ hsTCRB Kit was used to generate TCR beta libraries. Processing in the source paper ran as follows. The data were analyzed with ImmunoSEQ Analyzer and ImmunoSEQ Data Assistant, and V, D and J gene assignments followed IMGT definitions. Clonality, which ranges from 0 to 1, was calculated as one minus the normalized Shannon entropy of productive rearrangement frequencies. Only overrepresented clonotypes making up at least 0.05% of the repertoire of each patient were included in the public clonotype analysis. About a dozen repertoires from age-matched healthy donors, obtained from immuneACCESS, served as clonality controls. TCRdb holds this immuneACCESS table with in-frame rearrangements only. Some clones are missing; in checked studies, unresolved V genes explain under half, and the rest has no known cause. V and J calls and clone size are those listed in that table; D and trimming were worked out from the DNA. The sample records some 17,000 clones, 55% to 80% of which are singletons. The ten most abundant clones make up roughly 27% of the sample.

The CDR3 numbers 20 residues from cysteine through phenylalanine. The DNA shown is the 60-base CDR3, in frame from base 1. From V the trimming removes 6 bases and from J it removes 0 bases, while the gene matches leave 20 bases of the junction unaccounted for. The germline V gene specifies LGHNA as CDR1 and YNFKEQ as CDR2. Sequences were derived from PBMCs, sampled after 12 months of ibrutinib treatment. The sequence was collected from a human donor with chronic lymphocytic leukemia. The rearranged chain carries TRBV4-2 and TRBJ2-1; TRBD2 aligns with 7 central bases. The CDR3 region reads CASSLATGGPEFYSYNEQFF. The nucleotides are TGTGCCAGCAGTCTCGCGACGGGAGGCCCAGAATTCTACTCCTACAATGAGCAGTTCTTC.